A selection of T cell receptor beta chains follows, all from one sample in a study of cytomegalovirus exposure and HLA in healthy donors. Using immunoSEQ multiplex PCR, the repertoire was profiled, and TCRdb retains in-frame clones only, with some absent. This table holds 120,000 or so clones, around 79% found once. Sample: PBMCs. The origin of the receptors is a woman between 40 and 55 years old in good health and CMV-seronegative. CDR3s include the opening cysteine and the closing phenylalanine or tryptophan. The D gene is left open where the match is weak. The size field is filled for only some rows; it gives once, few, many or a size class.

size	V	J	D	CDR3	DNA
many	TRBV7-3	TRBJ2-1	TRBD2	CASSLLAGGLDNEQFF	TGTGCCAGCAGCTTACTTGCGGGAGGACTAGACAATGAGCAGTTCTTC
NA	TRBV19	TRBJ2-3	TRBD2	CASSLLAGGPADTQYF	TGTGCCAGTAGCTTACTAGCGGGAGGGCCCGCAGATACGCAGTATTTT
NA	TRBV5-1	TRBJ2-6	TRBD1	CASSWGTAGANVLTF	TGCGCCAGCAGCTGGGGGACAGCTGGGGCCAACGTCCTGACTTTC
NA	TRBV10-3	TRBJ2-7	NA	CAISETTGSYEQYF	TGTGCCATCAGTGAAACTACAGGGTCCTACGAGCAGTACTTC
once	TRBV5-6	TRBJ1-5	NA	CASSGQGGNQPQHF	TGTGCCAGCAGCGGGCAGGGTGGCAATCAGCCCCAGCATTTT
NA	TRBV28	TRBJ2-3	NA	CASSLAGHEDTQYF	TGTGCCAGCAGTTTAGCGGGGCACGAGGATACGCAGTATTTT
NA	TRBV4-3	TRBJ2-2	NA	CASSQGAGVVAGELFF	TGCGCCAGCAGCCAAGGGGCAGGGGTTGTCGCCGGGGAGCTGTTTTTT
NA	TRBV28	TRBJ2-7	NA	CASSLYNYEQYF	TGTGCCAGCAGTTTATATAACTACGAGCAGTACTTC
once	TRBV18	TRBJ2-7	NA	CASSPAQEALYEQYF	TGTGCCAGCTCACCAGCCCAGGAGGCCCTCTACGAGCAGTACTTC
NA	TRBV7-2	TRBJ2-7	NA	CASSLGAGSSYEQYF	TGTGCCAGCAGCTTAGGGGCAGGAAGCTCCTACGAGCAGTACTTC
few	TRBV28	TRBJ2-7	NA	CASGETGEQYF	TGTGCCAGCGGAGAAACAGGCGAGCAGTACTTC
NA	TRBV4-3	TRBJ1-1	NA	CASSQYKTGNTEAFF	TGCGCCAGCAGCCAATATAAAACGGGAAACACTGAAGCTTTCTTT
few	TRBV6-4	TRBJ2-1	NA	CASSDWAFGGSGGEQFF	TGTGCCAGCAGTGACTGGGCGTTCGGCGGGTCCGGGGGTGAGCAGTTCTTC
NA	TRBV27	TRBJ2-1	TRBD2	CASSLPSGGAYNEQFF	TGTGCCAGCAGTTTGCCCAGCGGGGGGGCCTACAATGAGCAGTTCTTC
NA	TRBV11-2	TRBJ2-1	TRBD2	CASSLAGPHSGAGNEQFF	TGTGCCAGCAGCTTAGCCGGGCCCCATAGCGGGGCGGGCAATGAGCAGTTCTTC
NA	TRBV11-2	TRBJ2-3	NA	CASSPFPDTQYF	TGTGCCAGCAGCCCCTTCCCAGATACGCAGTATTTT
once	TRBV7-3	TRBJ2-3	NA	CASSLQGTTDTQYF	TGTGCCAGCAGCTTACAGGGAACCACAGATACGCAGTATTTT
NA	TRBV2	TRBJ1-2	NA	CATARGSGTYGYTF	TGTGCCACCGCACGGGGGAGCGGGACTTATGGCTACACCTTC
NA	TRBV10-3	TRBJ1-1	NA	CAISEGQRNTEAFF	TGTGCCATCAGTGAGGGACAGCGGAACACTGAAGCTTTCTTT
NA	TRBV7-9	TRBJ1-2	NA	CASSFWGLGDINYGYTF	TGTGCCAGCAGCTTTTGGGGTTTAGGGGACATAAATTATGGCTACACCTTC
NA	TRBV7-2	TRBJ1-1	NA	CASRDQGNRVGTEAFF	TGTGCCAGCAGAGACCAAGGAAACAGGGTGGGCACTGAAGCTTTCTTT
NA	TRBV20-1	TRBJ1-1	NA	CSARTDSEAFF	TGCAGTGCAAGGACGGACAGTGAAGCTTTCTTT
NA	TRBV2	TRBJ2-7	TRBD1	CASRPAGTGLYEQYF	TGTGCCAGCAGGCCCGCCGGGACAGGCCTCTACGAGCAGTACTTC
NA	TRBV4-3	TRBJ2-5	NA	CASSQDAGKETQYF	TGCGCCAGCAGCCAAGATGCAGGGAAGGAGACCCAGTACTTC
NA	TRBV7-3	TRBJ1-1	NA	CASSLEGNTEAFF	TGTGCCAGCAGCTTAGAGGGGAACACTGAAGCTTTCTTT
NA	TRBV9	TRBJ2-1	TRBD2	CASSSRLASVEQFF	TGTGCCAGCAGCTCCCGACTAGCCTCCGTCGAGCAGTTCTTC
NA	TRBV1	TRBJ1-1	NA	CTSSQPLNTEAFF	TGCACCAGCAGCCAACCCTTAAACACTGAAGCTTTCTTT
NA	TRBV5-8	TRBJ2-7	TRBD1	CASYRGWRLSHEQYF	TGTGCCAGCTACAGGGGATGGAGACTCTCCCACGAGCAGTACTTC
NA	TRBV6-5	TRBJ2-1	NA	CASRASDGSYNEQFF	TGTGCCAGCAGAGCCAGCGACGGGTCCTACAATGAGCAGTTCTTC
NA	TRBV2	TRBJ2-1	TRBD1	CASSQMWTGGNEQFF	TGTGCCAGCAGTCAAATGTGGACAGGGGGCAATGAGCAGTTCTTC
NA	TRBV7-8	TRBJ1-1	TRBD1	CASRSSRDSYTEAFF	TGTGCCAGCAGATCAAGCCGGGACAGCTACACTGAAGCTTTCTTT
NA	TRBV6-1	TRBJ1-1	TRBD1	CASSEAGWQGAEAFF	TGTGCCAGCAGTGAAGCGGGTTGGCAGGGGGCTGAAGCTTTCTTT
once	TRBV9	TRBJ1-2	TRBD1	CASSAPGQGYSGYTF	TGTGCCAGCAGCGCACCGGGACAGGGCTATTCGGGCTACACCTTC
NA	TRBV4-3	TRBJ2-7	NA	CASSQDAYPRVSHEQYF	TGCGCCAGCAGCCAAGATGCGTACCCGCGGGTTTCCCACGAGCAGTACTTC
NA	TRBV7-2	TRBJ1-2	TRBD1	CASSSFLVQGADGYTF	TGTGCCAGCAGCTCATTTCTTGTCCAGGGGGCGGATGGCTACACCTTC
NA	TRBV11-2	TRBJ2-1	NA	CASSLRGASYNEQFF	TGTGCCAGCAGCTTACGCGGAGCCTCCTACAATGAGCAGTTCTTC
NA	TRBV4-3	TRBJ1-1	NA	CASSQDMSDGLRAFF	TGCGCCAGCAGCCAAGATATGTCCGACGGACTGCGAGCTTTCTTT
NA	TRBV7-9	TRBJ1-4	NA	CASSLRRVSFPTNEKLFF	TGTGCCAGCAGCTTACGCAGGGTTAGCTTTCCAACTAATGAAAAACTGTTTTTT
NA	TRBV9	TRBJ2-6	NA	CASSPLGSSGANVLTF	TGTGCCAGCAGCCCCCTGGGGAGCTCTGGGGCCAACGTCCTGACTTTC
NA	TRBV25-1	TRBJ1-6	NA	CASSESSRSPLHF	TGTGCCAGCAGTGAATCCTCCAGGTCACCCCTCCACTTT
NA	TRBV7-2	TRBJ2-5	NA	CASSFGGKKTQYF	TGTGCCAGCAGCTTCGGGGGTAAGAAGACCCAGTACTTC
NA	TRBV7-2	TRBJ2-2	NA	CASSLTIGGHTGELFF	TGTGCCAGCAGCCTCACCATTGGGGGCCACACCGGGGAGCTGTTTTTT
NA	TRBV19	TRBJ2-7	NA	CASSIGQGTYEQYF	TGTGCCAGTAGTATAGGGCAGGGGACCTACGAGCAGTACTTC
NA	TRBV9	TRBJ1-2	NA	CASSVVAGGGGYTF	TGTGCCAGCAGCGTAGTGGCGGGGGGCGGTGGCTACACCTTC
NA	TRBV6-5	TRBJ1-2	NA	CATLRRGQEHYGYTF	TGTGCCACCCTAAGGCGGGGTCAGGAACACTATGGCTACACCTTC
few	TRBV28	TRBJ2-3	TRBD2	CASSEGLAGVTDTQYF	TGTGCCAGCAGTGAGGGACTAGCGGGAGTTACAGATACGCAGTATTTT
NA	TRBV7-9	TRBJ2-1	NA	CASRPQGGGEQFF	TGTGCCAGCAGGCCGCAGGGGGGCGGTGAGCAGTTCTTC
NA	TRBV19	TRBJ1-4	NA	CASSPAGRVGEKLFF	TGTGCCAGTAGTCCGGCCGGGAGGGTTGGCGAAAAACTGTTTTTT
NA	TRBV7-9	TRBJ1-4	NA	CASSLDSNEKLFF	TGTGCCAGCAGCTTGGACAGTAATGAAAAACTGTTTTTT
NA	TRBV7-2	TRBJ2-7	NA	CASSTSSYEQYF	TGTGCCAGCAGCACGAGCTCCTACGAGCAGTACTTC
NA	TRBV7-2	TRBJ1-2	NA	CASSPGGAGPYGYTF	TGTGCCAGCAGCCCCGGGGGGGCCGGCCCCTATGGCTACACCTTC
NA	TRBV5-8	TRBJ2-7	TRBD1	CASSLVGTGNYEQYF	TGTGCCAGCAGCTTGGTTGGGACAGGGAACTACGAGCAGTACTTC
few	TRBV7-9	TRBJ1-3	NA	CASSLRTARGNTIYF	TGTGCCAGCAGCTTAAGGACAGCACGCGGAAACACCATATATTTT
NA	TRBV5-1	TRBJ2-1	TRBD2	CASSLEGGPHNEQFF	TGCGCCAGCAGCTTAGAGGGAGGGCCTCACAATGAGCAGTTCTTC
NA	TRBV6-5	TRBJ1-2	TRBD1	CASSYSGQGYGYTF	TGTGCCAGCAGTTACTCGGGACAGGGGTATGGCTACACCTTC
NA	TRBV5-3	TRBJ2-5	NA	CARSTATKSPSNKTQYF	TGTGCCAGAAGCACCGCGACAAAAAGCCCGTCAAATAAGACCCAGTACTTC
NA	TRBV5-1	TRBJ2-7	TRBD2	CASSLPREREEQYF	TGCGCCAGCAGCCTACCACGGGAGCGGGAGGAGCAGTACTTC
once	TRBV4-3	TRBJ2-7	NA	CASSQDYRRGQMAYEQYF	TGCGCCAGCAGCCAAGATTATCGGCGGGGGCAAATGGCCTACGAGCAGTACTTC
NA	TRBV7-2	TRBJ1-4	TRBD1	CASSAGGLANEKLFF	TGTGCCAGCAGCGCAGGGGGTTTAGCTAATGAAAAACTGTTTTTT